The present entry profiles one T cell receptor (beta chain) with its context. The antigen remains unidentified. This record belongs to a study of cytomegalovirus exposure and HLA in healthy donors. Study-wide findings and caveats: Later analysis identified a missense DCLRE1C variant that was linked to TCR beta V- and J-gene trimming.

Use of 60 Vbeta and 13 Jbeta primers characterized the PCR. The assay was immunoSEQ multiplex PCR, and TCRdb's table has in-frame clones only and misses some. The sample shows about 140,000 clones, approximately 80% of them seen only once. Germline assignment: CDR1 GTSNPN and CDR2 SVGIG (reference sequence). The CDR3 sequence is 13 residues long. V was shortened by 0 bases and J by 9 bases, with 12 bases between the two germline ends. What was sequenced was PBMCs. This receptor was obtained from a man in his forties or fifties in good health and CMV-seronegative. The chain is built from TRBV30 and TRBJ1-5; no firm D call. Here the CDR3 DNA reads TGTGCCTGGAGTGTAGCAGGTGGGTGGCCCCAGCATTTT. It translates to CAWSVAGGWPQHF.